One sample yielded the 2 T cell receptor beta chains listed below, sequenced in a study of CD8+ T cells in alopecia areata. Noted treatment: oral pan-JAK inhibitor, 5-10 mg twice daily. Extraction and reverse transcription of RNA yielded cDNA as the sequencing template. Clones were sequenced by immunoSEQ multiplex PCR, and TCRdb holds only the in-frame ones, with some missing. Of fewer than 200,000 clones listed, 60% to 75% were seen once; the top ten hold approximately 14%. The sample consisted of CD4+ T cells sorted from blood, taken at week 24, from a patient treated with tofacitinib. These receptors all stem from a human donor with alopecia areata.

The chain employs TRBV6-5 and TRBJ1-6; 10 bases map to TRBD1. This CDR3 is built from 15 residues. The germline V gene has CDR1 MNHEY and CDR2 SVGAGI. J was trimmed by 9 bases and V by 2 bases; bases with no gene match: 4. The CDR3 DNA is TGTGCCAGCAGTTACGGGGACAGGGGAGGTTCACCCCTCCACTTT. Protein sequence: CASSYGDRGGSPLHF.

This chain connects TRBV9 to TRBJ2-7, with a possible D match to TRBD2 (6 bases). There are 14 residues in the CDR3. V was shortened by 0 bases and J by 7 bases, with 14 bases between the two germline ends. Germline V CDR1 and CDR2: SGDLS, YYNGEE. Here the CDR3 DNA reads TGTGCCAGCAGCGTAGGTACGGCTGCGGGGGAGCAGTACTTC. This encodes CASSVGTAAGEQYF.